The 25 T cell receptor beta chains listed next were all sequenced from one sample in a study of human T cells and chemical hapten exposure. Time point specified: pre-sensitization, week 0. Treatment described: therapeutic diphenylcyclopropenone sensitization with weekly scalp DPC. One entry per CDR3 protein, called by TCRdb with MiXCR from the RACE reads. This sample has tens of thousands of distinct CDR3 sequences; roughly 9.7% occur once, and the top ten carry 4.5% to 5.5%. The input for sequencing was whole blood, taken in connection with sensitization to the hapten diphenylcyclopropenone (DPC). These receptor sequences come from a woman between 50 and 59 years old with alopecia areata. Some clones in this sample may be carry-over from other donors' samples.

This clonotype was seen repeatedly, ten times or more. This chain links TRBV12-3 or TRBV12-4 with TRBJ2-3, with 9 nucleotides matching TRBD2. The CDR3 has 14 amino acids. J was trimmed by 8 bases and V by 4 bases; bases with no gene match: 7. CDR3 bases: TGTGCCAGCAGTTGGGGCGGGGGGGCTTCTACGCAGTATTTT. Translation gives CASSWGGGASTQYF.

The chain is built from TRBV5-1 and TRBJ1-6; tentative D call: TRBD1 (5 bases). The V end lost 4 bases, the J end lost 7 bases, and 18 bases lay between the germline ends. This CDR3 has 16 amino acids. Germline V gene data show CDR1 as SGHRS and CDR2 as YFSETQ. The CDR3 loop is CASSIGRDGRNSPLHF. CDR3 coding DNA: TGCGCCAGCAGCATCGGACGGGACGGACGCAATTCACCCCTCCACTTT.

This CDR3 reads CASRRTGPNEQYF. DNA of the CDR3: TGTGCCAGCAGACGGACAGGTCCCAACGAGCAGTACTTC. The J gene is TRBJ2-7, the V gene TRBV27, with 7 nucleotides matching TRBD1. CDR1 and CDR2 from the germline V gene are MNHEY and SMNVEV (reference sequence). The CDR3 runs to 13 residues. Trimming removed 6 bases from V and 5 bases from J; junction bases left unmatched: 7.

At least ten counts were recorded for this clonotype. V is TRBV27 and J is TRBJ1-5, with TRBD1 identical over 9 bases. Per germline, CDR1 MNHEY and CDR2 SMNVEV (reference sequence). This CDR3 comprises 17 residues. J was trimmed by 2 bases and V by 1 base; bases with no gene match: 6. For the CDR3, the DNA is TGTGCCAGCAGTTTATTCTTTGGGACAGGGCGCAATCAGCCCCAGCATTTT. Amino acids: CASSLFFGTGRNQPQHF.

This clonotype was recorded at least ten times. This rearrangement joins TRBV27 to TRBJ2-1; 9 bases fit TRBD2. After removal of 2 bases from V and 6 bases from J, the junction contained 5 bases not matched to a gene. The germline V gene has CDR1 MNHEY and CDR2 SMNVEV (reference sequence). The CDR3 has 15 amino acids. CDR3 sequence: CASSLARGGINEQFF. The CDR3 bases are TGTGCCAGCAGTTTAGCGCGGGGGGGCATCAATGAGCAGTTCTTC.

In this sample, this clonotype turned up a few times. J is TRBJ1-4 and V is TRBV7-9; 12 bases match TRBD1. This CDR3 has 20 residues. Trimming removed 4 bases from V and 7 bases from J; junction bases left unmatched: 19. Germline V gene sequence: CDR1 SEHNR, CDR2 FQNEAQ (reference sequence). CDR3 residues: CASSSHTVRDRGQLGEKLFF. The CDR3 DNA follows: TGTGCCAGCAGCTCCCACACCGTCCGGGACAGGGGGCAATTAGGTGAAAAACTGTTTTTT.

This clonotype was counted at least ten times. This chain links TRBV20-1 with TRBJ1-5, with D possibly matching TRBD1 (5 bases). This CDR3 contains 16 residues. The V end was cut by 6 bases, the J end by 1 base, with 19 bases between. Per germline, CDR1 DFQATT and CDR2 SNEGSKA (reference sequence). CDR3 residues: CSAEVGPLRSNQPQHF. CDR3 in DNA: TGCAGTGCCGAGGTGGGGCCACTCCGAAGCAATCAGCCCCAGCATTTT.

V usage is TRBV3-1 and J usage is TRBJ2-5; D is ambiguous. The CDR3 length is 14 residues. V dropped 0 bases and J dropped 4 bases, with 9 bases sitting between them. Germline V gives CDR1 LGHDT, CDR2 YNNKEL (reference sequence). The CDR3 protein is CASSQDWQRETQYF. The CDR3 DNA reads TGTGCCAGCAGCCAAGACTGGCAAAGAGAGACCCAGTACTTC.

This clonotype turned up a few times. The CDR3 loop reads CASSPLGGDTEAFF. The CDR3 coding sequence is TGTGCCAGCTCACCACTTGGGGGGGACACTGAAGCTTTCTTT. The chain carries TRBV18 and TRBJ1-1; maybe TRBD1 (5 bases). V was clipped by 1 base and J by 3 bases, with 9 bases between them. There are 14 residues in the CDR3. Germline V gene lookup returns CDR1 KGHSH and CDR2 LQKENI.

In this sample, this clonotype turned up many times. This rearrangement joins TRBV5-5 to TRBJ1-1; D uncertain. This CDR3 is 15 amino acids long. Between the trimmed V and J ends, which lost 3 bases and 1 base, there was a span of 13 bases. In germline, CDR1 is SGHKS, CDR2 YYEKEE (reference sequence). CDR3 nucleotides: TGTGCCAGCAGCTGGGGTAGGCGGGCGAACACTGAAGCTTTCTTT. Protein: CASSWGRRANTEAFF. Full variable domain (missing parts from reference TRBV5-5 and TRBJ1-1): DAGVTQSPTHLIKTRGQQVTLRCSPISGHKSVSWYQQVLGQGPQFIFQYYEKEERGRGNFPDRFSARQFPNYSSELNVNALLLGDSALYLCASSWGRRANTEAFFGQGTRLTVV.

This clonotype has at least ten counts. J is TRBJ2-3 and V is TRBV5-1; the D is unclear. The CDR3 runs to 12 residues. Germline-derived CDR1 and CDR2 are SGHRS and YFSETQ. With 3 bases removed from V and 2 bases from J, the gap between germline ends came to 4 bases. The CDR3 region has the DNA TGCGCCAGCAGCTCACCCACAGATACGCAGTATTTT. Its translation: CASSSPTDTQYF.

Only a few counts were recorded for this clonotype. V usage is TRBV3-1 and J usage is TRBJ2-5; 12 nucleotides align to TRBD1. Germline loops: CDR1 LGHDT, CDR2 YNNKEL (reference sequence). V lost 4 bases to trimming and J lost 5 bases; unmatched junction nucleotides: 8. The CDR3 has 16 amino acids. CDR3 nucleotide sequence: TGTGCCAGCAGCCTCCGGGACAGGGGGCCTCTGGAGACCCAGTACTTC. Amino acid sequence: CASSLRDRGPLETQYF.

This chain links TRBV7-8 with TRBJ1-1, with D unclear. The germline V gene encodes CDR1 SGHVS and CDR2 FQNEAQ. The CDR3 contains 16 residues. V was cut by 0 bases and J by 1 base, with 12 bases left in between. The CDR3 DNA reads TGTGCCAGCAGCTTAGCTCTGGCAGGAGGGAACACTGAAGCTTTCTTT. Its protein is CASSLALAGGNTEAFF.

This clonotype was seen only a few times. The chain joins TRBV23-1 to TRBJ2-4; D unclear. TRBV23-1 counts as an open reading frame of uncertain function. The CDR3 runs 19 residues. Between the trimmed V and J ends, which lost 4 bases and 2 bases, there was a span of 24 bases. The CDR3 sequence: CASSRSTRPEGQTKNIQYF. The CDR3 DNA reads as TGCGCCAGCAGTCGCTCGACCCGCCCGGAAGGCCAAACCAAAAACATTCAGTACTTC.

The chain is built from TRBV29-1 and TRBJ2-1; no firm D call. Germline CDR1 and CDR2: SQVTM and ANQGSEA. V lost 3 bases, J lost 7 bases, and 7 bases lay in between. The CDR3 loop spans 11 amino acids. The CDR3 coding sequence is TGCAGCGTTGAGCGTGTAAATGAGCAGTTCTTC. It yields the protein CSVERVNEQFF.

The chain uses TRBV30 and TRBJ2-7; 9 positions match TRBD1. The CDR3 spans 14 residues. Germline V lookup: CDR1 GTSNPN, CDR2 SVGIG (reference sequence). The ends lost 2 bases at V and 7 bases at J; junction bases unmatched: 9. The CDR3 region is CAWSSGTGFFEQYF. Here the CDR3 DNA reads TGTGCCTGGAGTTCCGGGACAGGGTTTTTTGAGCAGTACTTC.

In its sample, this clonotype was seen a few times. V is TRBV29-1 and J is TRBJ2-3; D gene unclear. This CDR3 spans 14 amino acids. CDR1 SQVTM and CDR2 ANQGSEA come from the germline V gene. V lost 6 bases and J lost 4, with 17 bases in between. The CDR3 loop reads CSVPIRLGPDTQYF. Written as DNA, the CDR3 is TGCAGCGTACCCATTCGGTTGGGCCCAGATACGCAGTATTTT.

V and J are TRBV7-3 and TRBJ2-1, with 8 bases lining up with TRBD1. Germline CDR1 SGHTA, CDR2 FQGTGA. The CDR3 has 15 amino acids. V trimming: 6 bases; J trimming: 8 bases; junction bases outside the gene matches: 12. Written as DNA, the CDR3 is TGTGCCAGCAGGAGGAACAGGGGGACAGAATATGAGCAGTTCTTC. Translating it yields CASRRNRGTEYEQFF.

This clonotype has just a few counts. The chain has TRBV12-3 or TRBV12-4 and TRBJ2-7; D could derive from TRBD1 or TRBD2 (5 bases each). This CDR3 comprises 16 residues. V lost 5 bases, J lost 2 bases, and 19 bases lay in between. CDR3 in amino acids: CASSDGTSARPYEQYF. CDR3 in DNA: TGTGCCAGCAGTGATGGGACCAGCGCCCGACCCTACGAGCAGTACTTC.

This clonotype was observed a handful of times. The J gene is TRBJ2-7, the V gene TRBV29-1, with 9 bases fitting TRBD2. V lost 1 base to trimming and J lost 2 bases; unmatched junction nucleotides: 0. Germline assignment: CDR1 SQVTM and CDR2 ANQGSEA. The CDR3 sequence is 13 residues long. The CDR3 region is CSVEASGTYEQYF. The CDR3 nucleotides are TGCAGCGTTGAAGCTAGCGGGACCTACGAGCAGTACTTC.

This clonotype was detected only a few times. This sequence joins TRBV21-1 and TRBJ2-7; the D call of TRBD1 is as the table states it, not checked on the DNA. TRBV21-1 is reported as a pseudogene. The CDR3 is made up of 14 amino acids. In DNA form, the CDR3 reads TGTGCCAGCAGCACCGGACAGGGAGTCGACGAGCAGTACTTC. It translates to CASSTGQGVDEQYF.

This clonotype has at least ten counts. The chain employs TRBV29-1 and TRBJ1-1, with D unclear. CDR1 SQVTM and CDR2 ANQGSEA come from the germline V gene. Deletions cut 5 bases from V and 3 bases from J, with 10 bases between. CDR3 length: 12 amino acids. The CDR3 reads CSVQTLDTEAFF. The CDR3 DNA sequence: TGCAGCGTTCAGACTTTAGACACTGAAGCTTTCTTT.

The V and J genes are TRBV3-1 and TRBJ2-1; D unclear. The ends were cut back, 3 bases at V and 4 bases at J, with 10 bases in the middle. CDR3 size: 14 residues. The V gene's germline CDR1 is LGHDT and CDR2 YNNKEL (reference sequence). The CDR3 coding sequence is TGTGCCAGCAGCCATAGGGCCCTTTACAATGAGCAGTTCTTC. It specifies CASSHRALYNEQFF.

The rearrangement joins TRBV7-2 to TRBJ2-4, with 9 bases matching TRBD2. Germline CDR1 SGHTA, CDR2 FQGNSA. The CDR3 is 17 amino acids. With V trimmed by 1 base and J by 9 bases, 13 bases remained unmatched. In DNA, the CDR3 is TGTGCCAGCAGCTTAGTCGCGCGGGAGGGCCTCCTCCTCATTCAGTACTTC. It translates to CASSLVAREGLLLIQYF.

This clonotype was seen a single time. V gene TRBV28 combines with J gene TRBJ1-1; D remains unclear. The V end was cut by 8 bases, the J end by 5 bases, with 21 bases between. CDR1 MDHEN and CDR2 SYDVKM come from the germline V gene. The CDR3 has 15 residues. CDR3 residues: CASPPGHRFGTEAFF. The CDR3 coding sequence is TGTGCCAGCCCTCCTGGGCACAGATTCGGGACTGAAGCTTTCTTT.